This paragraph covers one TCR beta chain sequence. Trimming left V 0 bases short and J 7 bases short, with 10 bases between. Looked up from germline, CDR1 is LNHDA and CDR2 is SQIVND (reference sequence). The CDR3 contains 15 residues. The data stem from a study of preoperative IRX-2 immunotherapy in early breast cancer. Sequencing was performed with immunoSEQ multiplex PCR; in TCRdb, only in-frame clones are kept and a portion is missing. The profile shows about 42,000 clones, around 77% of them singletons. As for treatment: preoperative locoregional IRX-2 cytokine immunotherapy. Preoperative locoregional IRX-2 cytokine immunotherapy was tested in the phase Ib source study.

The sequences come from tumor tissue, collected after IRX-2 immunotherapy. This rearrangement joins TRBV19 to TRBJ1-6, with D unclear. This clonotype was sampled from a human donor with breast cancer. The CDR3 sequence: CASSIDEFPNSPLHF. In DNA form, the CDR3 reads TGTGCCAGTAGTATAGATGAGTTCCCCAATTCACCCCTCCACTTT.